Below, 17 T cell receptor beta chains from the same sample are listed, as sequenced in a study of beta chain features in type 1 diabetes. Expressed TCRB transcripts were sequenced after all isolated RNA was converted to cDNA. Repertoires were generated with immunoSEQ multiplex PCR, while TCRdb's copy carries only in-frame clones and drops some. The top ten clones hold 0.053% of a sample with 200,000 to 250,000 clones, 68% of them seen once. Material: naive CD4+ T cells from blood. These receptors were collected from a man younger than 40 in good health.

The genes are TRBV13 and TRBJ2-3; no reliable D call. CDR1 is PRHDT and CDR2 is FYEKMQ in the germline V gene (reference sequence). V was shortened by 3 bases and J by 6 bases, with 10 bases between the two germline ends. This CDR3 comprises 13 residues. The CDR3 nucleotides are TGTGCCAGCAGCTTCCCCCCGCCGGATACGCAGTATTTT. Amino acid sequence: CASSFPPPDTQYF. Complete variable domain (other parts from reference TRBV13 and TRBJ2-3): AAGVIQSPRHLIKEKRETATLKCYPIPRHDTVYWYQQGPGQDPQFLISFYEKMQSDKGSIPDRFSAQQFSDYHSELNMSSLELGDSALYFCASSFPPPDTQYFGPGTRLTVL.

The J gene is TRBJ1-1, the V gene TRBV10-3; unclear D gene. V lost 11 bases and J lost 1, with 8 bases in between. The CDR3 runs 11 residues. Germline CDR1 is ENHRY and CDR2 is SYGVKD. CDR3 in amino acids: CAVSQNTEAFF. CDR3 in DNA: TGTGCCGTTTCACAGAACACTGAAGCTTTCTTT.

This clone came up once. The V and J genes are TRBV29-1 and TRBJ1-2; 8 nucleotides agree with TRBD1. Germline loops: CDR1 SQVTM, CDR2 ANQGSEA. V gave up 4 bases and J gave up 2 bases; unmatched junction bases: 12. The CDR3 has 16 amino acids. The CDR3 nucleotides read TGCAGCGTTGGAGGTCCTGCAGGGGGCCGAAACTATGGCTACACCTTC. Translation: CSVGGPAGGRNYGYTF. The whole variable domain, remainder taken from reference TRBV29-1 and TRBJ1-2, is SAVISQKPSRDICQRGTSLTIQCQVDSQVTMMFWYRQQPGQSLTLIATANQGSEATYESGFVIDKFPISRPNLTFSTLTVSNMSPEDSSIYLCSVGGPAGGRNYGYTFGSGTRLTVV.

This chain connects TRBV29-1 to TRBJ2-7; tentatively, D is TRBD1 (6 bases). CDR3 length: 14 residues. V lost 4 bases and J lost 3, with 16 bases in between. Germline V gene sequence: CDR1 SQVTM, CDR2 ANQGSEA. CDR3 sequence: CSVVVRGDDYEQYF. The CDR3, as DNA: TGCAGCGTTGTGGTCAGGGGTGACGACTACGAGCAGTACTTC.

The rearrangement uses TRBV11-2 and TRBJ2-2, with a weak D call TRBD2 (5 bases). This CDR3 contains 17 residues. The V gene lost 5 bases and the J gene lost 1 base, with 17 bases spanning the gap. The germline V gene has CDR1 SGHAT and CDR2 FQNNGV. CDR3 sequence: CASSLYSPGKNTGELFF. The CDR3 coding sequence is TGTGCCAGCAGCCTCTACTCCCCCGGGAAGAACACCGGGGAGCTGTTTTTT.

The chain links TRBV30 to TRBJ2-1; 9 nucleotides line up with TRBD2. Germline V lookup: CDR1 GTSNPN, CDR2 SVGIG (reference sequence). There are 15 residues in the CDR3. V trimming: 0 bases; J trimming: 9 bases; junction bases outside the gene matches: 9. CDR3 sequence: CAWSVLAGGSSEQFF. The CDR3 DNA follows: TGTGCCTGGAGTGTACTGGCGGGGGGGTCCTCTGAGCAGTTCTTC.

The chain employs TRBV4-2 and TRBJ1-2; tentatively, D is TRBD1 (5 bases). V was trimmed by 5 bases and J by 0 bases, leaving 13 bases between them. Germline V gene data show CDR1 as LGHNA and CDR2 as YNFKEQ. The CDR3 consists of 15 residues. CDR3 region: CASSKTGVTNYGYTF. The DNA for the CDR3 is TGTGCCAGCAGCAAAACAGGAGTAACTAACTATGGCTACACCTTC.

V gene TRBV7-9 combines with J gene TRBJ2-7; 7 bases are a match to TRBD2. Germline V gives CDR1 SEHNR, CDR2 FQNEAQ (reference sequence). This CDR3 contains 15 residues. J lost 6 bases, V lost 0 bases, and 8 bases had no gene match. CDR3 amino acids: CASSLANSGIREQYF. DNA of the CDR3: TGTGCCAGCAGCTTAGCGAACAGCGGGATCCGCGAGCAGTACTTC.

Only a few counts were recorded for this clone. The gene calls are TRBV7-9 and TRBJ2-2, with D possibly being TRBD1 or TRBD2 (5 bases each). CDR1 and CDR2 from the germline V gene are SEHNR and FQNEAQ (reference sequence). This CDR3 has 14 amino acids. V was cut by 10 bases and J by 0 bases, with 12 bases left in between. As DNA, the CDR3 is TGTGCCAAGATGGGGGAGTCGAACACCGGGGAGCTGTTTTTT. This gives the protein CAKMGESNTGELFF. Filled out from reference TRBV7-9 and TRBJ2-2, the complete variable domain reads DTGVSQNPRHKITKRGQNVTFRCDPISEHNRLYWYRQTLGQGPEFLTYFQNEAQLEKSRLLSDRFSAERPKGSFSTLEIQRTEQGDSAMYLCAKMGESNTGELFFGEGSRLTVL.

This chain connects TRBV30 to TRBJ1-1; the D is unclear. The CDR3 runs to 12 residues. Trimming left V 0 bases short and J 7 bases short, with 9 bases between. Germline CDR1 GTSNPN, CDR2 SVGIG (reference sequence). The CDR3 is CAWSVLSREAFF. DNA of the CDR3: TGTGCCTGGAGTGTACTGAGCCGTGAAGCTTTCTTT.

This clone was picked up one time. The V call is TRBV21-1, the J call TRBJ2-7. TRBV21-1 is a listed pseudogene. The CDR3 contains 13 residues. CDR3 coding DNA: TGTGCCAGCAGCCCACCGGGGCTCTACGAGCAGTACTTC. Residues: CASSPPGLYEQYF.

The rearrangement joins TRBV7-9 to TRBJ1-5, with a tentative D call TRBD1 (6 bases). The CDR3 loop spans 14 amino acids. Trimming removed 5 bases at V and 7 bases at J, with 15 bases between. Germline CDR1 reads SEHNR; CDR2 reads FQNEAQ (reference sequence). The CDR3: CASSNRTGAQPQHF. DNA of the CDR3: TGTGCCAGCAGCAACCGGACGGGGGCCCAGCCCCAGCATTTT.

The chain employs TRBV29-1 and TRBJ2-7; TRBD1 is a possible D gene (5 bases). This CDR3 contains 12 residues. Germline V gene sequence: CDR1 SQVTM, CDR2 ANQGSEA. Trimming took 6 bases from V and 2 from J, leaving 11 bases between them. As DNA, the CDR3 is TGCAGCGTCAGGGTATTCACCTACGAGCAGTACTTC. This translates into CSVRVFTYEQYF.

The chain joins TRBV30 to TRBJ2-1; D might be TRBD1 (7 bases). Germline V gene data show CDR1 as GTSNPN and CDR2 as SVGIG (reference sequence). The CDR3 contains 14 residues. The V end lost 1 base, the J end lost 5 bases, and 12 bases lay between the germline ends. Written as DNA, the CDR3 is TGTGCCTGGAGTGGCGGGACAGCTAACAATGAGCAGTTCTTC. Protein product: CAWSGGTANNEQFF.

V usage is TRBV15 and J usage is TRBJ2-3; D may be TRBD1 (6 bases). The CDR3 covers 14 residues. CDR1 LNHNV and CDR2 YYDKDF come from the germline V gene (reference sequence). The V end was cut by 4 bases, the J end by 0 bases, with 8 bases between. CDR3 loop: CATSKGESTDTQYF. CDR3 DNA sequence: TGTGCCACCAGCAAGGGGGAAAGCACAGATACGCAGTATTTT.

J is TRBJ1-3 and V is TRBV29-1; D remains ambiguous. Germline lookup yields CDR1 SQVTM and CDR2 ANQGSEA. V was clipped by 4 bases and J by 3 bases, with 7 bases between them. This CDR3 is built from 12 residues. CDR3 in DNA: TGCAGCGTTGTGGGAAATGGAAACACCATATATTTT. Translated, it gives CSVVGNGNTIYF.

The V and J genes are TRBV9 and TRBJ1-1; tentative D call: TRBD1 (5 bases). The CDR3 runs 15 residues. V lost 4 bases and J 4 bases, leaving 17 bases between the germline ends. Germline V gene sequence: CDR1 SGDLS, CDR2 YYNGEE. This chain's CDR3 is CASSPLAGTATEAFF. CDR3 nucleotides: TGTGCCAGCAGCCCCCTGGCAGGGACGGCCACTGAAGCTTTCTTT.